Sequencing of this T cell receptor beta chain was carried out in a study of cytomegalovirus exposure and HLA in healthy donors. Overall study findings and caveats: Cytomegalovirus-associated status was assigned to about 150 TCR beta chains. A later analysis found that most CMV-associated TCR beta chains appeared HLA-restricted.

PCR primers comprised 60 Vbeta and 13 Jbeta primers. Assay: immunoSEQ multiplex PCR; the TCRdb copy retains only in-frame clones and omits some. Among tens of thousands of clones listed, just over 70% were seen once. Germline V gives CDR1 SEHNR, CDR2 FQNEAQ (reference sequence). The CDR3 sequence is 12 residues long. Turning to this clone: Its antigen is as yet unknown. Germline is not matched at one junction end, which may reflect a read error.

The chain has TRBV7-9 and TRBJ2-7; maybe TRBD2 (6 bases). The TCR comes from a man in his sixties in good health and CMV-seropositive. Sequenced material: PBMCs. CDR3 coding DNA: TGTTCCAGCAGCCTGACGGGAGCAGTGCAGTACTTC. Its translation is CSSSLTGAVQYF.